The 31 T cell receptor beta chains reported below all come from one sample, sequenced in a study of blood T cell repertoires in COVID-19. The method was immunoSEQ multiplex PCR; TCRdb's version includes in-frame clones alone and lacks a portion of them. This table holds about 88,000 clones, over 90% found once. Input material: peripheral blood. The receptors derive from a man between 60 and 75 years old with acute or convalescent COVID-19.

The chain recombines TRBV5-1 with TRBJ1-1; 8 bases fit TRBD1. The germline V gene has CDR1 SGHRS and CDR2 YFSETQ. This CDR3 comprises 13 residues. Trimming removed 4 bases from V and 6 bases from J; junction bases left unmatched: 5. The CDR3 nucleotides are TGCGCCAGCAGCCAGGACAGGGAGTCTGAAGCTTTCTTT. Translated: CASSQDRESEAFF. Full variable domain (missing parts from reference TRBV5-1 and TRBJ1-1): KAGVTQTPRYLIKTRGQQVTLSCSPISGHRSVSWYQQTPGQGLQFLFEYFSETQRNKGNFPGRFSGRQFSNSRSEMNVSTLELGDSALYLCASSQDRESEAFFGQGTRLTVV.

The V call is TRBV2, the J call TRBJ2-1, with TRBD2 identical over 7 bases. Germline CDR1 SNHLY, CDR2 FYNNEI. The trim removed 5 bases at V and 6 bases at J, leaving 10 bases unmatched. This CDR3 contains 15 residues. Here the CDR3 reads CASSPLGGVGNEQFF. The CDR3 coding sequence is TGTGCCAGCAGTCCCCTTGGGGGGGTTGGCAATGAGCAGTTCTTC. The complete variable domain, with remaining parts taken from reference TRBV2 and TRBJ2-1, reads EPEVTQTPSHQVTQMGQEVILRCVPISNHLYFYWYRQILGQKVEFLVSFYNNEISEKSEIFDDQFSVERPDGSNFTLKIRSTKLEDSAMYFCASSPLGGVGNEQFFGPGTRLTVL.

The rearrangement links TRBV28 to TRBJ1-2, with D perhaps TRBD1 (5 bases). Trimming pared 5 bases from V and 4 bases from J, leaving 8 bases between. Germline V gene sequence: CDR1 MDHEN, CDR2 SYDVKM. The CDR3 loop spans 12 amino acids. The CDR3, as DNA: TGTGCCAGCAGTACTCAGGGCTATGGCTACACCTTC. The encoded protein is CASSTQGYGYTF.

The CDR3 DNA sequence: TGTGCCAGCAGTTCCCCCCCCGGGGAAACCCAGTACTTC. This encodes CASSSPPGETQYF. V usage is TRBV12-3 or TRBV12-4 and J usage is TRBJ2-5; tentative D call: TRBD2 (5 bases). V was shortened by 4 bases and J by 8 bases, with 14 bases between the two germline ends. This CDR3 has 13 amino acids.

The CDR3 DNA is TGTGCCAGCAGTTACTCGAACGGACAGGAGCGGAGTGGCGAGACCCAGTACTTC. This encodes CASSYSNGQERSGETQYF. The V call is TRBV6-7, the J call TRBJ2-5; 7 nucleotides line up with TRBD1. TRBV6-7 qualifies as an ORF whose function is uncertain. The CDR3 consists of 18 residues. V lost 0 bases, J lost 5 bases, and 15 bases stayed unmatched.

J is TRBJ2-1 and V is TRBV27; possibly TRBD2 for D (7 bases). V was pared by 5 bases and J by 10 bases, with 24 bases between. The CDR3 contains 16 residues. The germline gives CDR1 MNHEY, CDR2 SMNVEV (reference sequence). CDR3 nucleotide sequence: TGTGCCAGCAGTCTCGAGGGGGGGACGATATTGAAAGAGCAGTTCTTC. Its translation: CASSLEGGTILKEQFF.

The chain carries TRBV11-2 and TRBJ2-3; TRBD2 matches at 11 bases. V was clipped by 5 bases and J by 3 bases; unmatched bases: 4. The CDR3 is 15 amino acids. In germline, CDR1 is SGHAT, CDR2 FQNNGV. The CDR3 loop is CASSRRTSGTDTQYF. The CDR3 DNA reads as TGTGCCAGCAGCAGGCGGACTAGCGGGACAGATACGCAGTATTTT.

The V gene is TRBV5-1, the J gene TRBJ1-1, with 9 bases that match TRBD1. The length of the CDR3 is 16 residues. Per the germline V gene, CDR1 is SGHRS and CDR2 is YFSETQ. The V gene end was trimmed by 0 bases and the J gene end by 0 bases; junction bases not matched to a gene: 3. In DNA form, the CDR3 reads TGCGCCAGCAGCTTGGAGGGACAGGGTTTGAACACTGAAGCTTTCTTT. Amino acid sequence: CASSLEGQGLNTEAFF.

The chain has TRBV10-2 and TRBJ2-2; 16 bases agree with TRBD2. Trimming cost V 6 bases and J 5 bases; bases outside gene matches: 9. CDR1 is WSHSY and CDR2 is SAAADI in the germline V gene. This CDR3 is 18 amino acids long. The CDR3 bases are TGCGCCAGCAGAGGGACTAGCGGGAGGGAGATAGGAACCGGGGAGCTGTTTTTT. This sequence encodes CASRGTSGREIGTGELFF.

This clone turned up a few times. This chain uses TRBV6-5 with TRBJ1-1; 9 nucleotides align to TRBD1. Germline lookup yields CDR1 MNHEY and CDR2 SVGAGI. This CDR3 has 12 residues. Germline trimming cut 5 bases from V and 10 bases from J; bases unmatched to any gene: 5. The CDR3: CASSSGTGRAFF. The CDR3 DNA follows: TGTGCCAGCAGTAGCGGGACAGGGAGAGCTTTCTTT.

In DNA form, the CDR3 reads TGTGCCAGCAGCTGGGGGACTAGCGGCCACGAGCAGTACTTC. Its protein product is CASSWGTSGHEQYF. This rearrangement joins TRBV11-2 to TRBJ2-7, with TRBD2 matching 11 bases. CDR3 length: 14 residues. J was trimmed by 5 bases and V by 4 bases; bases with no gene match: 4. The V gene's germline CDR1 is SGHAT and CDR2 FQNNGV.

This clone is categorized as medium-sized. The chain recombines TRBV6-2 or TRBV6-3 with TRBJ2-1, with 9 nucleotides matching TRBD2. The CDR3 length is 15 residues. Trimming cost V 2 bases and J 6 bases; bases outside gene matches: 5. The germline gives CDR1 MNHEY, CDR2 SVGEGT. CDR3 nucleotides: TGTGCCAGCAGTTACCCTGATAGCGGGAGCAATGAGCAGTTCTTC. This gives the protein CASSYPDSGSNEQFF.

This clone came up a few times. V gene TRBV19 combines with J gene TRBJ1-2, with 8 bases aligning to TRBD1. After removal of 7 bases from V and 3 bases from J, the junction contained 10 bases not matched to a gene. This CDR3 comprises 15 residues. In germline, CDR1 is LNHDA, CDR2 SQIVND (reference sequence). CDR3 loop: CASTVPTGGDYGYTF. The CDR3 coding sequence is TGTGCCAGTACCGTACCCACAGGGGGGGACTATGGCTACACCTTC.

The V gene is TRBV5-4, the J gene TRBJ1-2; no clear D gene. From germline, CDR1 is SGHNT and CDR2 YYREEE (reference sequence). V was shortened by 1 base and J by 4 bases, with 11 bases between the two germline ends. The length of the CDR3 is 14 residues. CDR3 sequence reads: CASSLSGLTYGYTF. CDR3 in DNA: TGTGCCAGCAGCTTGAGTGGACTAACCTATGGCTACACCTTC. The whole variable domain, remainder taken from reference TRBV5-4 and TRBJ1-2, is ETGVTQSPTHLIKTRGQQVTLRCSSQSGHNTVSWYQQALGQGPQFIFQYYREEENGRGNFPPRFSGLQFPNYSSELNVNALELDDSALYLCASSLSGLTYGYTFGSGTRLTVV.

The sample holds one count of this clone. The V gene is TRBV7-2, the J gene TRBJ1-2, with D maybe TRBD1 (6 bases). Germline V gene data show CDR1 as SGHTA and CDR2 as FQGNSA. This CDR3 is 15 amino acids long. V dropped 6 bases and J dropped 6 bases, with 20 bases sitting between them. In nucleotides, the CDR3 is TGTGCCAGCAGTAAACCGGGACAAATGACGGATGGCTACACCTTC. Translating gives CASSKPGQMTDGYTF.

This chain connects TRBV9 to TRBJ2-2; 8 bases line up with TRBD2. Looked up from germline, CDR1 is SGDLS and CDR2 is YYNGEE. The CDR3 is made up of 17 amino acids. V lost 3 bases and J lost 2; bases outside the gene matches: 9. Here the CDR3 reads CASSDRAGESNTGELFF. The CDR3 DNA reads TGTGCCAGCAGCGATCGAGCGGGAGAGTCCAACACCGGGGAGCTGTTTTTT.

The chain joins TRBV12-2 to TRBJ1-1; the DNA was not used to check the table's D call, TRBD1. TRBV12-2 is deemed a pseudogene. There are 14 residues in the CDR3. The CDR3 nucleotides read TGTGCAAGTCGCTTAGCGTACAGGGACACTGAAGCTTTCTTT. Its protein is CASRLAYRDTEAFF.

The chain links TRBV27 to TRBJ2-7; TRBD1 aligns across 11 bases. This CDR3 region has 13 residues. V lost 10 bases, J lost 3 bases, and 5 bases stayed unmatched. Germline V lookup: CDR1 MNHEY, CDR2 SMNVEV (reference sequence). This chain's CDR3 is CAIRGTGGYEQYF. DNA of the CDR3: TGTGCCATTAGGGGGACAGGGGGCTACGAGCAGTACTTC.

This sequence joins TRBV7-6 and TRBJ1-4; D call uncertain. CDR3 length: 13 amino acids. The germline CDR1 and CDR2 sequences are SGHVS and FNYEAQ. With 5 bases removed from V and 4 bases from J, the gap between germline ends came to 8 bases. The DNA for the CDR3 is TGTGCCAGCAGCCCTACGAATAATGAAAAACTGTTTTTT. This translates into CASSPTNNEKLFF.

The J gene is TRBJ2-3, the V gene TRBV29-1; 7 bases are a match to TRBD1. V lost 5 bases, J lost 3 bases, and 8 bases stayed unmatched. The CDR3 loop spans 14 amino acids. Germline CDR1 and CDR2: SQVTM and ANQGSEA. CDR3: CSVSQTGTTDTQYF. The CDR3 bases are TGCAGCGTTTCACAGACAGGGACGACAGATACGCAGTATTTT.

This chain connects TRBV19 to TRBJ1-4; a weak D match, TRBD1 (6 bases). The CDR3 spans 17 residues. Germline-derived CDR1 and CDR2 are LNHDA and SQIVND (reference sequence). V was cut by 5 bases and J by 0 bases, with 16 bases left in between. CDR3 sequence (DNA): TGTGCCAGTAGTTTTCGCTTACAGGGACCAACTAATGAAAAACTGTTTTTT. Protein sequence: CASSFRLQGPTNEKLFF. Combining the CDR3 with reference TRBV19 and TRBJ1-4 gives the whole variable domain DGGITQSPKYLFRKEGQNVTLSCEQNLNHDAMYWYRQDPGQGLRLIYYSQIVNDFQKGDIAEGYSVSREKKESFPLTVTSAQKNPTAFYLCASSFRLQGPTNEKLFFGSGTQLSVL.

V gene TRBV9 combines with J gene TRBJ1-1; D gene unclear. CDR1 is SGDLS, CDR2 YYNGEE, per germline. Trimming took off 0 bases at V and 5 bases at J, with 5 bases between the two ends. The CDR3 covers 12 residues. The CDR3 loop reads CASSVDGTEAFF. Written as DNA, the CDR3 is TGTGCCAGCAGCGTAGACGGTACTGAAGCTTTCTTT.

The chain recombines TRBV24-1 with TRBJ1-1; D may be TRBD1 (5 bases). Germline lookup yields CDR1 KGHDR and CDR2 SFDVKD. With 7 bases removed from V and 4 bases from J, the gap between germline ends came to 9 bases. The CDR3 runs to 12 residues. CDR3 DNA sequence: TGTGCCACCAGGGGGCGGGGCACTGAAGCTTTCTTT. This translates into CATRGRGTEAFF.

Here the CDR3 reads CASSYSGGQETQYF. The CDR3 coding sequence is TGTGCCAGCAGTTACTCGGGGGGGCAAGAGACCCAGTACTTC. The chain links TRBV6-5 to TRBJ2-5; 7 bases agree with TRBD2. The trim removed 0 bases at V and 2 bases at J, leaving 0 bases unmatched. Germline loops: CDR1 MNHEY, CDR2 SVGAGI. This CDR3 spans 14 amino acids.

CDR3 sequence: CASSYRDSRGEQYF. The CDR3 nucleotides read TGTGCCAGCAGTTACCGGGACAGCCGAGGGGAGCAGTACTTC. V gene TRBV6-6 combines with J gene TRBJ2-7; the match to TRBD1 covers 7 bases. CDR1 and CDR2 (germline): MNHNY, SVGAGI (reference sequence). V shed 2 bases and J 7 bases; nucleotides not matched to a gene: 8. CDR3 length equals 14 residues.

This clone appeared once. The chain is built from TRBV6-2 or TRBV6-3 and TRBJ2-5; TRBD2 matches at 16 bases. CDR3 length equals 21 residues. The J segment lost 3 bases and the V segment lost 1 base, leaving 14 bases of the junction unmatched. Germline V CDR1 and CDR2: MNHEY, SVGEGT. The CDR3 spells CASSYLTMGLAGGPWEETQYF. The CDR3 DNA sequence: TGTGCCAGCAGTTACTTAACAATGGGACTAGCGGGAGGGCCGTGGGAAGAGACCCAGTACTTC.

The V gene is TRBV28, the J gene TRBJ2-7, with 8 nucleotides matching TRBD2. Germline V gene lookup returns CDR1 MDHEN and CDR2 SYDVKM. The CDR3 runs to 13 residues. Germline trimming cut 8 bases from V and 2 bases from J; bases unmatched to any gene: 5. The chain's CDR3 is CASLTSGAYEQYF. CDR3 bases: TGTGCCAGCCTAACTAGCGGCGCCTACGAGCAGTACTTC.

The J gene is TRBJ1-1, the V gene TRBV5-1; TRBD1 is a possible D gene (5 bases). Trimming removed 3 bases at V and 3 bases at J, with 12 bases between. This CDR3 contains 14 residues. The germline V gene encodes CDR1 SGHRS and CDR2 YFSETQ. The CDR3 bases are TGCGCCAGCAGCTCCGAACCCAGGGACACTGAAGCTTTCTTT. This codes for CASSSEPRDTEAFF.

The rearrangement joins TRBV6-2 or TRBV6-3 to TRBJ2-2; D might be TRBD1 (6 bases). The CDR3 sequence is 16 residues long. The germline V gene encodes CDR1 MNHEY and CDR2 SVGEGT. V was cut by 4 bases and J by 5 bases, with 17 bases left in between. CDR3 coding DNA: TGTGCCAGCAGTTCCCTAGTGGACAGACGAACCGGGGAGCTGTTTTTT. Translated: CASSSLVDRRTGELFF.

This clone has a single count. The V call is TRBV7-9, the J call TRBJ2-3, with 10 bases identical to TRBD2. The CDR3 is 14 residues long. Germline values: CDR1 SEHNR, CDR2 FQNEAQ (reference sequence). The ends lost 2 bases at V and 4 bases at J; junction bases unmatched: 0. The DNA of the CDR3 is TGTGCCAGCAGCTTAAGCGGGAGGGCAGATACGCAGTATTTT. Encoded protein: CASSLSGRADTQYF.

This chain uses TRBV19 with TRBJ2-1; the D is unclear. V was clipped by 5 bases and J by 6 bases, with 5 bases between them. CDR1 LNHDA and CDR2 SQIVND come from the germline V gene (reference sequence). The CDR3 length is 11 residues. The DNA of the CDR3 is TGTGCCAGTAGTCCCGGCAATGAGCAGTTCTTC. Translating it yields CASSPGNEQFF.